This T cell receptor (beta chain) was recorded in a study of T cell clones after liver transplantation. Overall study results and limits: Circulating graft-donor-reactive CD4 TCRbeta sequences fell significantly post-transplant in most of the 8 subjects.

This table comes from immunoSEQ multiplex PCR, and its TCRdb copy is limited to in-frame clones, with some not included. The sample holds approximately 22,000 clones; under 95% are singletons and the top ten take 25%. Germline assignment: CDR1 MNHEY and CDR2 SMNVEV (reference sequence). There are 14 residues in the CDR3. V lost 4 bases and J lost 0, with 10 bases in between. Comment on this clone: Its antigen remains unknown.

This chain connects TRBV27 to TRBJ2-7; possibly TRBD1 for D (6 bases). The TCR sequence derives from a human patient who received a liver transplant. The T cells may partly be graft donor cells. The specimen was CD8+ T cells from blood, collected around 27 months after liver transplant. The CDR3 reads CASSSRQDSYEQYF. The CDR3, as DNA: TGTGCCAGCAGTTCTCGACAGGACTCCTACGAGCAGTACTTC.